The next 7 T cell receptor beta chains were all read from a single sample in a study of identical twins. One entry per CDR3 protein, called by TCRdb with MiXCR from the 5' RACE reads. Among about 240,000 distinct CDR3 sequences listed, roughly 13% were seen once. These data also formed part of another study, on yellow fever vaccine responses in identical twins.

Material: memory (CD45RO+) T cells sorted from blood. Source of these receptors: a woman aged 18-30 years in good health.

This sequence joins TRBV5-1 and TRBJ2-3; maybe TRBD2 (5 bases). Per germline, CDR1 SGHRS and CDR2 YFSETQ. This CDR3 is 16 amino acids long. The germline V and J ends were trimmed by 3 bases and 1 base, with 15 bases remaining between them. CDR3 loop: CASSWLMGSGTDTQYF. CDR3 coding DNA: TGCGCCAGCAGCTGGTTAATGGGGAGCGGCACAGATACGCAGTATTTT.

This clonotype was counted a few times. V usage is TRBV7-2 and J usage is TRBJ2-5, with 7 bases lining up with TRBD1. There are 15 residues in the CDR3. The V and J ends lost 6 bases and 5 bases, in that order; junction bases with no gene match: 12. Germline V lookup: CDR1 SGHTA, CDR2 FQGNSA. CDR3 residues: CASRLRGQVVETQYF. In nucleotides, the CDR3 is TGTGCCAGCAGGCTTAGGGGGCAGGTGGTGGAGACCCAGTACTTC.

The CDR3 DNA reads TGCGCCAGCAGTCTACAGGAAAACAGGGATTATGCGACCTACGAGCAGTACTTC. It specifies CASSLQENRDYATYEQYF. The V call is TRBV23-1, the J call TRBJ2-7; tentative D call: TRBD1 (6 bases). TRBV23-1 is assigned to the ORF class and has an uncertain function. This CDR3 is 18 amino acids long. V dropped 4 bases and J dropped 2 bases, with 24 bases sitting between them.

The chain is built from TRBV20-1 and TRBJ1-1; D is uncertain. Germline CDR1 DFQATT, CDR2 SNEGSKA (reference sequence). Trimming removed 4 bases from V and 7 bases from J, with 22 bases in between. The CDR3 contains 15 residues. DNA of the CDR3: TGCAGTGCTACCCTGGCACAGCCCTGGAGGGTTGAAGCTTTCTTT. Protein: CSATLAQPWRVEAFF.

This clonotype was counted only a few times. The chain has TRBV20-1 and TRBJ1-2; D uncertain. The CDR3 is made up of 14 amino acids. The germline gives CDR1 DFQATT, CDR2 SNEGSKA (reference sequence). Deletions cut 0 bases from V and 0 bases from J, with 8 bases between. DNA of the CDR3: TGCAGTGCTAGAGATCTCCGGTCTAACTATGGCTACACCTTC. This codes for CSARDLRSNYGYTF.

This sequence joins TRBV2 and TRBJ1-6; a weak D match, TRBD1 (5 bases). The germline gives CDR1 SNHLY, CDR2 FYNNEI. The CDR3 contains 12 residues. Trimming removed 6 bases from V and 5 bases from J, with 5 bases in between. The CDR3 DNA sequence: TGTGCCAGCAGACAGGATAATTCACCCCTCCACTTT. This codes for CASRQDNSPLHF.

This clonotype was seen at least ten times. V is TRBV5-1 and J is TRBJ1-1, with 8 bases matching TRBD1. The germline gives CDR1 SGHRS, CDR2 YFSETQ. CDR3 length: 14 amino acids. V shed 4 bases, J shed 3 bases, and the junction held 5 bases outside the gene matches. The CDR3 DNA reads as TGCGCCAGCAGCCTGGCGACAGGGGACACTGAAGCTTTCTTT. It yields the protein CASSLATGDTEAFF.